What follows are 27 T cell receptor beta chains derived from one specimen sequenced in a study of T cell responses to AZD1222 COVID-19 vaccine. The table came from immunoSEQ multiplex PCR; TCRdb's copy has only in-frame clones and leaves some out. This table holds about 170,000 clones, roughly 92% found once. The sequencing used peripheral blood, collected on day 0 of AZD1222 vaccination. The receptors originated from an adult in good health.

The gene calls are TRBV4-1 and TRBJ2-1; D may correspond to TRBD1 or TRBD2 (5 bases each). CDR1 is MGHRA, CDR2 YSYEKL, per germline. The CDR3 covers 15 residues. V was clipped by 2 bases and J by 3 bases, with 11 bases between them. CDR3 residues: CASSQNGGLYNEQFF. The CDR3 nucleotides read TGCGCCAGCAGCCAAAATGGGGGTCTCTACAATGAGCAGTTCTTC.

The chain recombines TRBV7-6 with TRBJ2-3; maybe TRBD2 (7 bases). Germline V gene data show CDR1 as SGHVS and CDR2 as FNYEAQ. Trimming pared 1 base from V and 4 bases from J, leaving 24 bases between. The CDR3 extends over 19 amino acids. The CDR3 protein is CASSLEVAIRGAAADTQYF. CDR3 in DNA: TGTGCCAGCAGCTTAGAGGTGGCGATCCGGGGGGCCGCCGCAGATACGCAGTATTTT.

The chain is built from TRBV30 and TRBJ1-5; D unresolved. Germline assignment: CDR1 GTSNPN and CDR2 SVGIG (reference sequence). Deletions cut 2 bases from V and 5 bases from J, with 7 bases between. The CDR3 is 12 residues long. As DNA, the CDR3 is TGTGCCTGGAGTTCCGGTTATCAGCCCCAGCATTTT. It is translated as CAWSSGYQPQHF.

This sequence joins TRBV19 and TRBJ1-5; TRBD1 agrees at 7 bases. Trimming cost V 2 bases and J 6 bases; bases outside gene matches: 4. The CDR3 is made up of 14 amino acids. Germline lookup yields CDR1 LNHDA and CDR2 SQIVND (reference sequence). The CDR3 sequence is CASSIQGGGQPQHF. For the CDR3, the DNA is TGTGCCAGTAGTATACAGGGGGGCGGTCAGCCCCAGCATTTT.

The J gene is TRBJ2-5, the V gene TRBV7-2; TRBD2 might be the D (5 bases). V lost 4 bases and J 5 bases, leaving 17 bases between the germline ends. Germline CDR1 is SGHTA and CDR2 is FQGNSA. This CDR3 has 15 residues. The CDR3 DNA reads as TGTGCCAGCAGCTCCTCCGGGTCCCGCGGGGAGACCCAGTACTTC. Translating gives CASSSSGSRGETQYF. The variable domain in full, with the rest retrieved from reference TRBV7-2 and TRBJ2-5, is GAGVSQSPSNKVTEKGKDVELRCDPISGHTALYWYRQSLGQGLEFLIYFQGNSAPDKSGLPSDRFSAERTGGSVSTLTIQRTQQEDSAVYLCASSSSGSRGETQYFGPGTRLLVL.

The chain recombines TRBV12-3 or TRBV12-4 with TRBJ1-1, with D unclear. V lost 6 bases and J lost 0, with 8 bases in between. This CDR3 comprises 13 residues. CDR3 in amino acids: CASRQPLNTEAFF. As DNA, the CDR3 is TGTGCCAGCAGACAACCTTTGAACACTGAAGCTTTCTTT.

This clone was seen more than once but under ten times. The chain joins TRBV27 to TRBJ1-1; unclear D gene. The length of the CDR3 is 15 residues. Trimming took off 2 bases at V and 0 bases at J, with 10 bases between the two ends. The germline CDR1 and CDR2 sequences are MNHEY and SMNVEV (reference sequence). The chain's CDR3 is CASSLTPLMNTEAFF. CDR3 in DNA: TGTGCCAGCAGTTTAACGCCACTCATGAACACTGAAGCTTTCTTT.

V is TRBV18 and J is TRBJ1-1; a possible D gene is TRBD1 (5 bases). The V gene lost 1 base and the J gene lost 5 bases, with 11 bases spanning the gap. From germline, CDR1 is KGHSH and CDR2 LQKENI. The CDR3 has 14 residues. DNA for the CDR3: TGTGCCAGCTCACCACTCAAGGGGCCAACTGAAGCTTTCTTT. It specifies CASSPLKGPTEAFF.

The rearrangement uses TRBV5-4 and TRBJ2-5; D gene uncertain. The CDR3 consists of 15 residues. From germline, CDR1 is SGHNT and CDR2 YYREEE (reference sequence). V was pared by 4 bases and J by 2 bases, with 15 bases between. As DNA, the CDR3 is TGTGCCAGCAGCCTCCGAGGCCGAATTCAAGAGACCCAGTACTTC. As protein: CASSLRGRIQETQYF.

The CDR3 loop is CASSPGVGAEAFF. The CDR3 nucleotides are TGTGCCAGCTCACCAGGGGTAGGGGCTGAAGCTTTCTTT. The rearrangement links TRBV18 to TRBJ1-1, with TRBD1 as a possible D gene (5 bases). This CDR3 spans 13 amino acids. The V and J ends lost 2 bases and 6 bases respectively, with 10 bases between them. Germline assignment: CDR1 KGHSH and CDR2 LQKENI.

This CDR3 reads CASSKGSGSNYEQYF. The CDR3 DNA follows: TGTGCCAGCAGCAAAGGGAGCGGGTCTAACTACGAGCAGTACTTC. This chain joins TRBV21-1 and TRBJ2-7; TRBD2 is the table's D call, not checked against the DNA. TRBV21-1 is recorded as a pseudogene. This CDR3 contains 15 residues.

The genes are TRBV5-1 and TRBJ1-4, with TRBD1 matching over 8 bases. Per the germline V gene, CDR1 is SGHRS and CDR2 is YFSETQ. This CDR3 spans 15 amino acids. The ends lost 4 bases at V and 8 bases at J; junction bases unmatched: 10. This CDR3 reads CASSPSTGVYEKLFF. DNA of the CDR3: TGCGCCAGCAGCCCCTCGACAGGGGTTTACGAAAAACTGTTTTTT. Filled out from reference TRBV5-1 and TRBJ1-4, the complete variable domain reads KAGVTQTPRYLIKTRGQQVTLSCSPISGHRSVSWYQQTPGQGLQFLFEYFSETQRNKGNFPGRFSGRQFSNSRSEMNVSTLELGDSALYLCASSPSTGVYEKLFFGSGTQLSVL.

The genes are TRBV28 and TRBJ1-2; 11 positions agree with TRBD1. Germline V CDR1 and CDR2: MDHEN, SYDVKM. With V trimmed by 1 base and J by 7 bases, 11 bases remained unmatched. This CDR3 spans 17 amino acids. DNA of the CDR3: TGTGCCAGCAGTTTATTGGGACAGGGGGTGAGAAACGGTGGCTACACCTTC. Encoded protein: CASSLLGQGVRNGGYTF.

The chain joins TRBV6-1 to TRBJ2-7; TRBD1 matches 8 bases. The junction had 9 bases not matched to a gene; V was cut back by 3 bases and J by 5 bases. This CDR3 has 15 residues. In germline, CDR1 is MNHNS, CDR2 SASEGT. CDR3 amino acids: CASSDRQGRIHEQYF. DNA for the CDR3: TGTGCCAGCAGTGACAGACAGGGGAGGATCCACGAGCAGTACTTC.

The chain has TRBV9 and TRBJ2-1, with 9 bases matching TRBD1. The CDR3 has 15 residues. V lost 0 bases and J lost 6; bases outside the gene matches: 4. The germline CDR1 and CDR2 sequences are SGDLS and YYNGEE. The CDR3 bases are TGTGCCAGCAGCGTAGTAGGGGACAGGGTCAATGAGCAGTTCTTC. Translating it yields CASSVVGDRVNEQFF. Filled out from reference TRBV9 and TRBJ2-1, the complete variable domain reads DSGVTQTPKHLITATGQRVTLRCSPRSGDLSVYWYQQSLDQGLQFLIQYYNGEERAKGNILERFSAQQFPDLHSELNLSSLELGDSALYFCASSVVGDRVNEQFFGPGTRLTVL.

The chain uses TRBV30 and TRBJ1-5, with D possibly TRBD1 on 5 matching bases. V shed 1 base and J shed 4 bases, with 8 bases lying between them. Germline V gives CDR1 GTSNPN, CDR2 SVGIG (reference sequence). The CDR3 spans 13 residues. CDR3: CAWSGQQNQPQHF. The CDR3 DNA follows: TGTGCCTGGAGTGGACAGCAGAATCAGCCCCAGCATTTT.

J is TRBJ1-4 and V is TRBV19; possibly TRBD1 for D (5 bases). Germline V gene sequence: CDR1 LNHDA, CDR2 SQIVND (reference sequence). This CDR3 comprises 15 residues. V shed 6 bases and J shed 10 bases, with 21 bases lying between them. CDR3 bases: TGTGCCAGTAGGGCTTCGACCACCCAGGGACGAAAACTGTTTTTT. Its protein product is CASRASTTQGRKLFF.

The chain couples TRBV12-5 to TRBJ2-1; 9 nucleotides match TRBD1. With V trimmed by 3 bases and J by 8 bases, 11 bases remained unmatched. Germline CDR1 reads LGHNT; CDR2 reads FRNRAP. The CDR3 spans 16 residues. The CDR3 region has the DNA TGTGCTAGTGGTTTCAGGCGGACAGGGGCTGTCTATGAGCAGTTCTTC. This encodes CASGFRRTGAVYEQFF. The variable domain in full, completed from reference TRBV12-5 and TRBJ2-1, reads DARVTQTPRHKVTEMGQEVTMRCQPILGHNTVFWYRQTMMQGLELLAYFRNRAPLDDSGMPKDRFSAEMPDATLATLKIQPSEPRDSAVYFCASGFRRTGAVYEQFFGPGTRLTVL.

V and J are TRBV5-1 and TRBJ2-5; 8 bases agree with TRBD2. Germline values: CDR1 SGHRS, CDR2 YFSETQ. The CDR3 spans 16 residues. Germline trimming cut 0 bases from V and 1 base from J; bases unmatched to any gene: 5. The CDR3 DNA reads TGCGCCAGCAGCTTGGGCGGACTAGCTGGCCAAGAGACCCAGTACTTC. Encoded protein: CASSLGGLAGQETQYF. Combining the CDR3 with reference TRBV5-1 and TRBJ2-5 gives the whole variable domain KAGVTQTPRYLIKTRGQQVTLSCSPISGHRSVSWYQQTPGQGLQFLFEYFSETQRNKGNFPGRFSGRQFSNSRSEMNVSTLELGDSALYLCASSLGGLAGQETQYFGPGTRLLVL.

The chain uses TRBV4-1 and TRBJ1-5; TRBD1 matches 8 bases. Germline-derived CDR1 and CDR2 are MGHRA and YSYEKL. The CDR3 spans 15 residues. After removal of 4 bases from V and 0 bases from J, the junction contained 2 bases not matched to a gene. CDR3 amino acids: CASSPGQGSNQPQHF. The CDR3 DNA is TGCGCCAGCAGCCCCGGACAGGGTAGCAATCAGCCCCAGCATTTT.

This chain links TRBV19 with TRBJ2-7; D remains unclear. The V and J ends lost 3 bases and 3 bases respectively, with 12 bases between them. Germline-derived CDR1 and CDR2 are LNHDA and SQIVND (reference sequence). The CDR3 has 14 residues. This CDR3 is CASSIGTGNYEQYF. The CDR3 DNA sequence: TGTGCCAGTAGTATTGGTACCGGTAACTACGAGCAGTACTTC.

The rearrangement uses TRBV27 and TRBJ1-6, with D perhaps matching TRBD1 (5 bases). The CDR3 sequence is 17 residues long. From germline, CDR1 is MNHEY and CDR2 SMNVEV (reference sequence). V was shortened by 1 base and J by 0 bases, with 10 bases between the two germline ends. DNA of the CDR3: TGTGCCAGCAGTTTATTTTCAGGGAGCTCCTATAATTCACCCCTCCACTTT. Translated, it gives CASSLFSGSSYNSPLHF.

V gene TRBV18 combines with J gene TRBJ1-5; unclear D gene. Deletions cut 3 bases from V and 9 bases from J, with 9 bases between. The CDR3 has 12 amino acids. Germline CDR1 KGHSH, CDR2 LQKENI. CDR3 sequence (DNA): TGTGCCAGCTCACCCCAGAGTGGGCCCCAGCATTTT. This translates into CASSPQSGPQHF.

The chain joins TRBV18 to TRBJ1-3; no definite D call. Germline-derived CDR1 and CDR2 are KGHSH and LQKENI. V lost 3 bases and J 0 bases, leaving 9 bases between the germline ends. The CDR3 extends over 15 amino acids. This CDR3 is CASSPGLISGNTIYF. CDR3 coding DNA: TGTGCCAGCTCACCCGGCCTAATCTCTGGAAACACCATATATTTT. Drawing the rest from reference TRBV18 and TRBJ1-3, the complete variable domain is NAGVMQNPRHLVRRRGQEARLRCSPMKGHSHVYWYRQLPEEGLKFMVYLQKENIIDESGMPKERFSAEFPKEGPSILRIQQVVRGDSAAYFCASSPGLISGNTIYFGEGSWLTVV.

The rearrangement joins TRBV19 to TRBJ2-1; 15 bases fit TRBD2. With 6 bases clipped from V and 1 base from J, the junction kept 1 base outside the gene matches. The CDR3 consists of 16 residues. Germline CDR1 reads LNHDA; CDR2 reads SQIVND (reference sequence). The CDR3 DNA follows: TGTGCCAGTAGCGGACTAGCGGGAGGGTCCTACAATGAGCAGTTCTTC. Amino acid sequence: CASSGLAGGSYNEQFF. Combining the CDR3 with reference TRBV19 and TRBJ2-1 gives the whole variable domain DGGITQSPKYLFRKEGQNVTLSCEQNLNHDAMYWYRQDPGQGLRLIYYSQIVNDFQKGDIAEGYSVSREKKESFPLTVTSAQKNPTAFYLCASSGLAGGSYNEQFFGPGTRLTVL.

CDR3 protein: CAWSRRVWAGNTIYF. The CDR3 coding sequence is TGTGCCTGGAGTAGAAGGGTCTGGGCCGGAAACACCATATATTTT. The chain uses TRBV30 and TRBJ1-3; no clear D. The V end lost 2 bases, the J end lost 4 bases, and 15 bases lay between the germline ends. The CDR3 spans 15 residues. Germline lookup yields CDR1 GTSNPN and CDR2 SVGIG (reference sequence).

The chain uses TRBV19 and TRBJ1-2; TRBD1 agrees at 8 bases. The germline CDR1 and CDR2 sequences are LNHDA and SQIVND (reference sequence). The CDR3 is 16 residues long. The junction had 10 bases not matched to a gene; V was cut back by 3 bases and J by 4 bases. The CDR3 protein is CASSMRTGPSVYGYTF. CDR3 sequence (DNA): TGTGCCAGTAGTATGAGGACAGGGCCTTCCGTCTATGGCTACACCTTC. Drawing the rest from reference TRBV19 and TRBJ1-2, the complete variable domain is DGGITQSPKYLFRKEGQNVTLSCEQNLNHDAMYWYRQDPGQGLRLIYYSQIVNDFQKGDIAEGYSVSREKKESFPLTVTSAQKNPTAFYLCASSMRTGPSVYGYTFGSGTRLTVV.